The entry that follows covers one T cell receptor beta chain sequence. The antigen remains unidentified. Unstimulated regulatory T cells (CD4+CD25+CD127-), CD4+CD25- non-regulatory cells, CD4 and CD8 cells were FACS-sorted from thawed PBMCs. This specimen comes from a study of Tregs in tolerant kidney transplant recipients. Findings and caveats of the study: No direct test of biological reproducibility was done here. Activated donor B cell expansion appeared to reveal the most relevant donor-specific TCRbeta repertoire.

Germline lookup yields CDR1 SSHAT and CDR2 FNYEAQ (reference sequence). V lost 5 bases and J 6 bases, leaving 15 bases between the germline ends. The CDR3 runs to 14 residues. TCRdb's copy holds only in-frame clones and misses some; the assay was immunoSEQ multiplex PCR. Of around 52,000 clones in the sample, around 80% were seen once. This chain links TRBV7-7 with TRBJ2-3; D remains unclear. The sequenced sample consisted of CD4+ T cells from blood. The source of this sequence is a human donor in good health. The CDR3, as DNA: TGTGCCAGCAGCCTCCCTCGTTCTGGGGATACGCAGTATTTT. Translating gives CASSLPRSGDTQYF.